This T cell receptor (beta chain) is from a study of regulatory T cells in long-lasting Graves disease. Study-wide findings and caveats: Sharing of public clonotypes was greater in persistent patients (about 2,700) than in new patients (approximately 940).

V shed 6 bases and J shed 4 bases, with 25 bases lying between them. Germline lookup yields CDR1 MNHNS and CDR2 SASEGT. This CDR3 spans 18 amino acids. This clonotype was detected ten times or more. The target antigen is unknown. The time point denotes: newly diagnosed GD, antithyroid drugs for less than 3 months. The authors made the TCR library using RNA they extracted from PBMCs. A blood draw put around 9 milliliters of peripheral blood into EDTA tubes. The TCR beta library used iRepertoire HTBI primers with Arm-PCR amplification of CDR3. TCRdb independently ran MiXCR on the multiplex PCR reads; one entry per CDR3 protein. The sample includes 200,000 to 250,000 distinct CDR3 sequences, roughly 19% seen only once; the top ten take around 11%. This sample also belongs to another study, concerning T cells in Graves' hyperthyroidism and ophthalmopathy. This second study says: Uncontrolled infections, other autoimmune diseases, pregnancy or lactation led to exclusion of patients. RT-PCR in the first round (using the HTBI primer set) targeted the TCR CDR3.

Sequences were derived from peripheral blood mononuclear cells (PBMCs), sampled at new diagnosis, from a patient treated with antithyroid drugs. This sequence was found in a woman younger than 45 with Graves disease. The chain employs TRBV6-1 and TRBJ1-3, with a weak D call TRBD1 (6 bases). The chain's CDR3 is CASSPFGTRDPRGNTIYF. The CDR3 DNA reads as TGTGCCAGCAGCCCTTTTGGGACACGCGATCCTCGGGGAAACACCATATATTTT.